The 2 T cell receptor beta chains listed next were all sequenced from one sample in a study of esophageal squamous cell carcinoma tumors. After a first PCR with P20EA plus a TCR alpha or TCR beta constant-region primer, a nested PCR used CA2 or CB2. A polyT18-containing BSL-18E primer started reverse transcription before unbiased adaptor ligation RT-PCR amplified the TCR genes. TCRdb passed the 5' RACE reads through MiXCR, listing each CDR3 protein once. The table has 6,000 or so distinct CDR3 sequences, 22% seen once. The specimen sequenced was tumor tissue. These receptors were taken from a man aged 50 to 80 with esophageal squamous cell carcinoma.

This clonotype showed up just a few times. The CDR3 spells CASSSPGAGQNNEQFF. The CDR3 region has the DNA TGTGCCAGCAGCAGCCCGGGGGCAGGCCAGAACAATGAGCAGTTCTTC. The chain carries TRBV6-5 and TRBJ2-1; D assignment may be TRBD1 or TRBD2 (6 bases each). The CDR3 contains 16 residues. Trimming stripped 6 bases from V and 5 bases from J, with 20 bases between. From germline, CDR1 is MNHEY and CDR2 SVGAGI.

The chain couples TRBV20-1 to TRBJ1-2; D not certain. Trimming cost V 2 bases and J 2 bases, with 9 bases left between them. The CDR3 is made up of 13 amino acids. The germline V gene has CDR1 DFQATT and CDR2 SNEGSKA (reference sequence). CDR3 nucleotides: TGCAGTGCTAGAACGGGATCCAACTATGGCTACACCTTC. This codes for CSARTGSNYGYTF.